The 21 T cell receptor beta chains presented below share a single source sample, sequenced in a study of control samples from healthy donors and cancer patients. The assay was immunoSEQ multiplex PCR, and TCRdb's table has in-frame clones only and misses some. The sample holds 75,000 to 100,000 clones, around 88% seen once. Sequencing was performed on blood. These TCRs come from a young man in good health.

The V call is TRBV29-1, the J call TRBJ2-1; no clear D gene. The CDR3 runs to 11 residues. CDR1 is SQVTM and CDR2 is ANQGSEA in the germline V gene. V lost 6 bases and J 7 bases, leaving 10 bases between the germline ends. CDR3 sequence: CSVRPSNEQFF. CDR3 DNA: TGCAGCGTCCGACCCAGTAATGAGCAGTTCTTC.

V usage is TRBV7-3 and J usage is TRBJ2-3, with TRBD2 as a possible D gene (6 bases). Germline V gene lookup returns CDR1 SGHTA and CDR2 FQGTGA. The CDR3 has 16 residues. V shed 5 bases and J shed 0 bases, with 15 bases lying between them. The CDR3 DNA reads TGTGCCAGCAGCCCCCGCCGAGCGGGTAGCACAGATACGCAGTATTTT. Its protein product is CASSPRRAGSTDTQYF.

This chain connects TRBV27 to TRBJ2-3, with 7 bases matching TRBD2. The germline CDR1 and CDR2 sequences are MNHEY and SMNVEV (reference sequence). V lost 4 bases, J lost 6 bases, and 10 bases stayed unmatched. This CDR3 has 15 residues. The CDR3 bases are TGTGCCAGCAGTTCGGGGGGACTCCTCAGGGATACGCAGTATTTT. It translates to CASSSGGLLRDTQYF.

The chain employs TRBV9 and TRBJ2-3, with D maybe TRBD2 (6 bases). Trimming removed 0 bases at V and 0 bases at J, with 23 bases between. Looked up from germline, CDR1 is SGDLS and CDR2 is YYNGEE. This CDR3 region has 20 residues. The CDR3 nucleotides are TGTGCCAGCAGCGTAGCTTTGGGGCTAGCGTTACCTGCTAGCACAGATACGCAGTATTTT. This codes for CASSVALGLALPASTDTQYF. The variable domain in full, with the rest retrieved from reference TRBV9 and TRBJ2-3, is DSGVTQTPKHLITATGQRVTLRCSPRSGDLSVYWYQQSLDQGLQFLIQYYNGEERAKGNILERFSAQQFPDLHSELNLSSLELGDSALYFCASSVALGLALPASTDTQYFGPGTRLTVL.

The gene calls are TRBV7-2 and TRBJ2-1; 12 bases agree with TRBD2. This CDR3 spans 17 amino acids. Trimming cost V 4 bases and J 9 bases; bases outside gene matches: 13. The germline CDR1 and CDR2 sequences are SGHTA and FQGNSA. The CDR3 region is CASSSPFRLAGVVEQFF. In nucleotides, the CDR3 is TGTGCCAGCAGCTCACCCTTCCGACTAGCGGGAGTGGTTGAGCAGTTCTTC.

The J gene is TRBJ1-3, the V gene TRBV7-2, with a weak D call TRBD1 (6 bases). CDR1 is SGHTA, CDR2 FQGNSA, per germline. Trimming pared 5 bases from V and 4 bases from J, leaving 12 bases between. This CDR3 has 14 amino acids. The CDR3 region has the DNA TGTGCCAGCAGCCAAAGAGGGACAGGAAACACCATATATTTT. Translated: CASSQRGTGNTIYF.

V gene TRBV5-5 combines with J gene TRBJ2-7; 13 bases agree with TRBD2. J gave up 5 bases and V 3 bases, and 11 bases lay outside the gene matches. This CDR3 has 17 residues. Per germline, CDR1 SGHKS and CDR2 YYEKEE (reference sequence). The CDR3 region is CASSSTPLGLAGDEQYF. Here the CDR3 DNA reads TGTGCCAGCAGCTCGACACCCCTCGGACTAGCGGGAGACGAGCAGTACTTC.

This chain links TRBV19 with TRBJ2-1, with D unclear. The germline CDR1 and CDR2 sequences are LNHDA and SQIVND (reference sequence). V gave up 5 bases and J gave up 4 bases, with 6 bases separating them. This CDR3 is built from 12 residues. The CDR3 spells CASSLRYNEQFF. Here the CDR3 DNA reads TGTGCCAGTAGTTTGCGATACAATGAGCAGTTCTTC.

CDR3 loop: CASSHLTRLAGGDEQFF. In nucleotides, the CDR3 is TGTGCCAGCAGCCACTTAACGCGACTAGCGGGAGGCGATGAGCAGTTCTTC. The chain has TRBV3-1 (or the pseudogene TRBV3-2) and TRBJ2-1; 13 bases are shared with TRBD2. Germline V gene data show CDR1 as LGHDT and CDR2 as YNNKEL (reference sequence). V lost 3 bases, J lost 8 bases, and 10 bases stayed unmatched. The CDR3 loop spans 17 amino acids.

The count of this clone is one. The CDR3 spells CASSAYLTGTGSYNEQFF. DNA of the CDR3: TGTGCCAGTAGTGCCTACTTGACCGGGACAGGGTCCTACAATGAGCAGTTCTTC. The rearrangement links TRBV19 to TRBJ2-1; 9 bases align to TRBD1. The CDR3 length is 18 residues. V was clipped by 5 bases and J by 1 base; unmatched bases: 12. The germline gives CDR1 LNHDA, CDR2 SQIVND (reference sequence).

The rearrangement links TRBV20-1 to TRBJ2-3; 7 bases match TRBD2. Trimming removed 3 bases from V and 2 bases from J; junction bases left unmatched: 5. The CDR3 is 14 residues long. Germline V gene sequence: CDR1 DFQATT, CDR2 SNEGSKA (reference sequence). CDR3 protein: CSASVERDTDTQYF. The CDR3 region has the DNA TGCAGTGCTAGTGTTGAGCGGGACACAGATACGCAGTATTTT.

V gene TRBV6-5 combines with J gene TRBJ2-7; 7 bases map to TRBD1. After removal of 5 bases from V and 2 bases from J, the junction contained 6 bases not matched to a gene. Germline loops: CDR1 MNHEY, CDR2 SVGAGI. There are 14 residues in the CDR3. The CDR3 bases are TGTGCCAGCAGTCTAGGGGGCCCAACCTACGAGCAGTACTTC. Protein: CASSLGGPTYEQYF.

The rearrangement joins TRBV15 to TRBJ2-7; D remains ambiguous. The CDR3 runs to 15 residues. Germline V gene data show CDR1 as LNHNV and CDR2 as YYDKDF (reference sequence). The V and J ends lost 4 bases and 3 bases respectively, with 16 bases between them. CDR3 nucleotide sequence: TGTGCCACCAGCACCGGCACTCACACATTCTACGAGCAGTACTTC. Its protein product is CATSTGTHTFYEQYF. Full variable domain (remainder filled in from reference TRBV15 and TRBJ2-7): DAMVIQNPRYQVTQFGKPVTLSCSQTLNHNVMYWYQQKSSQAPKLLFHYYDKDFNNEADTPDNFQSRRPNTSFCFLDIRSPGLGDTAMYLCATSTGTHTFYEQYFGPGTRLTVT.

The gene calls are TRBV19 and TRBJ1-2; no definite D call. The CDR3 loop spans 15 amino acids. Trimming removed 8 bases at V and 5 bases at J, with 21 bases between. Per germline, CDR1 LNHDA and CDR2 SQIVND (reference sequence). The CDR3 loop is CASGWTAKVVYGYTF. The CDR3 DNA sequence: TGTGCCAGTGGATGGACGGCTAAGGTGGTGTATGGCTACACCTTC.

This clone was observed a handful of times. The CDR3 nucleotides read TGCAGTGCTAGTAGAAGTAATAATGAAAAACTGTTTTTT. Translated: CSASRSNNEKLFF. This rearrangement joins TRBV20-1 to TRBJ1-4; D is undetermined. Trimming took off 3 bases at V and 4 bases at J, with 9 bases between the two ends. Germline loops: CDR1 DFQATT, CDR2 SNEGSKA (reference sequence). CDR3 length: 13 residues.

This chain links TRBV7-2 with TRBJ2-2; 7 nucleotides line up with TRBD1. The CDR3 length is 16 residues. The germline CDR1 and CDR2 sequences are SGHTA and FQGNSA. Germline trimming cut 0 bases from V and 5 bases from J; bases unmatched to any gene: 6. The CDR3 sequence: CASSLAHRGVTGELFF. The CDR3 coding sequence is TGTGCCAGCAGCTTAGCCCACAGGGGAGTGACCGGGGAGCTGTTTTTT.

The rearrangement joins TRBV18 to TRBJ2-1; D is uncertain. Trimming stripped 0 bases from V and 0 bases from J, with 12 bases between. Germline CDR1 KGHSH, CDR2 LQKENI. The CDR3 sequence is 17 residues long. In DNA, the CDR3 is TGTGCCAGCTCACCACCGTTGGTGCAAAGCTCCTACAATGAGCAGTTCTTC. Its protein is CASSPPLVQSSYNEQFF. Based on the CDR3 plus reference TRBV18 and TRBJ2-1, the full variable domain is NAGVMQNPRHLVRRRGQEARLRCSPMKGHSHVYWYRQLPEEGLKFMVYLQKENIIDESGMPKERFSAEFPKEGPSILRIQQVVRGDSAAYFCASSPPLVQSSYNEQFFGPGTRLTVL.

The V call is TRBV28, the J call TRBJ2-3; D perhaps matches TRBD1 (6 bases). Trimming took off 5 bases at V and 6 bases at J, with 30 bases between the two ends. The CDR3 is 19 amino acids. Germline CDR1 is MDHEN and CDR2 is SYDVKM. The CDR3 bases are TGTGCCAGCAGTCCTATCCTGGGATTAGACAGGCGAGAGGGGGATACGCAGTATTTT. This sequence encodes CASSPILGLDRREGDTQYF.

The chain carries TRBV7-3 and TRBJ2-3; TRBD1 agrees at 10 bases. J was trimmed by 0 bases and V by 5 bases; bases with no gene match: 5. Germline V gene lookup returns CDR1 SGHTA and CDR2 FQGTGA. The CDR3 totals 16 residues. This chain's CDR3 is CASSDRQGASTDTQYF. CDR3 coding DNA: TGTGCCAGCAGCGATCGACAGGGGGCCAGCACAGATACGCAGTATTTT.

The chain joins TRBV6-5 to TRBJ2-5; 9 bases line up with TRBD2. V lost 2 bases, J lost 5 bases, and 9 bases stayed unmatched. The length of the CDR3 is 16 residues. The germline V gene has CDR1 MNHEY and CDR2 SVGAGI. The CDR3 protein is CASSYGLSGGGETQYF. Written as DNA, the CDR3 is TGTGCCAGCAGTTACGGGCTTAGCGGGGGAGGTGAGACCCAGTACTTC.

The chain has TRBV5-4 and TRBJ2-7; D gene uncertain. The CDR3 has 12 residues. With 2 bases removed from V and 5 bases from J, the gap between germline ends came to 8 bases. Germline V CDR1 and CDR2: SGHNT, YYREEE (reference sequence). The CDR3 nucleotides are TGTGCCAGCAGCTTTGGGTCAGACGAGCAGTACTTC. This translates into CASSFGSDEQYF.